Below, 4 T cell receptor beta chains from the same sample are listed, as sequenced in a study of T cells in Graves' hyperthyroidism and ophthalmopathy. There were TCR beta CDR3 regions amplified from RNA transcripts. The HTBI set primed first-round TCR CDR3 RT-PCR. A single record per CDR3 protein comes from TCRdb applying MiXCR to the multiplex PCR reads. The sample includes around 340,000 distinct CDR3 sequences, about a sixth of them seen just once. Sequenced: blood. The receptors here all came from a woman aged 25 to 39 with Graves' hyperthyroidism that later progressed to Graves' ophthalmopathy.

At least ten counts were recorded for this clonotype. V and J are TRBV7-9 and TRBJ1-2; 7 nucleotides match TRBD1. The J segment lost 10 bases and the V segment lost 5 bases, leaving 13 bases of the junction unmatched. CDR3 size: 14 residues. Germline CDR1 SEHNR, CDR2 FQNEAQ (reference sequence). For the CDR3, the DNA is TGTGCCAGCAGCCCCCGGTCTCTGGGACAGCACTACACCTTC. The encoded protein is CASSPRSLGQHYTF.

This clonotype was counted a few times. The CDR3 here is CASSVAGDRLLPNTGELFF. CDR3 sequence (DNA): TGCGCCAGCAGCGTAGCGGGGGACCGACTACTGCCGAACACCGGGGAGCTGTTTTTT. J is TRBJ2-2 and V is TRBV5-1, with TRBD2 matching over 9 bases. This CDR3 region has 19 residues. Germline V lookup: CDR1 SGHRS, CDR2 YFSETQ. The V gene end was trimmed by 4 bases and the J gene end by 0 bases; junction bases not matched to a gene: 13.

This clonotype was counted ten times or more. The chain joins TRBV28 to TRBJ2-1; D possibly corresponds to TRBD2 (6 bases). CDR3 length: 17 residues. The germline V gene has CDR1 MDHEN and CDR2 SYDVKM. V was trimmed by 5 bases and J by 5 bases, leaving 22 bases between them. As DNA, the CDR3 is TGTGCCAGCAGTCCCCCACGACTAGTGCCACACAACAATGAGCAGTTCTTC. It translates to CASSPPRLVPHNNEQFF.

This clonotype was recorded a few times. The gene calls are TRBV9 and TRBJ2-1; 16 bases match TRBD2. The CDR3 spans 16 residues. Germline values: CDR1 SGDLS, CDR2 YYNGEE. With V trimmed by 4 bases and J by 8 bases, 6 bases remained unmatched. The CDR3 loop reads CASSYTGLAGGYEQFF. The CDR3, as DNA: TGTGCCAGCAGCTACACGGGACTAGCGGGAGGGTATGAGCAGTTCTTC. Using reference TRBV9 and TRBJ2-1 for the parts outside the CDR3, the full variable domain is DSGVTQTPKHLITATGQRVTLRCSPRSGDLSVYWYQQSLDQGLQFLIQYYNGEERAKGNILERFSAQQFPDLHSELNLSSLELGDSALYFCASSYTGLAGGYEQFFGPGTRLTVL.